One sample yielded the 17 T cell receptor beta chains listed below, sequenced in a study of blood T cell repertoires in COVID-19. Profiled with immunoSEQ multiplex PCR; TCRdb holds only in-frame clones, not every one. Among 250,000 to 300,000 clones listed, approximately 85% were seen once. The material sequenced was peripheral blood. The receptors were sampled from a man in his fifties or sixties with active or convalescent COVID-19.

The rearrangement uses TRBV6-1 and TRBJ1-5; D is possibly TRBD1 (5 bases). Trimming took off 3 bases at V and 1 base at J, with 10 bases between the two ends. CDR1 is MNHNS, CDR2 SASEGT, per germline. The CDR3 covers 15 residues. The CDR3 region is CASSDRGSSNQPQHF. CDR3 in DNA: TGTGCCAGCAGTGATAGGGGCAGCAGCAATCAGCCCCAGCATTTT.

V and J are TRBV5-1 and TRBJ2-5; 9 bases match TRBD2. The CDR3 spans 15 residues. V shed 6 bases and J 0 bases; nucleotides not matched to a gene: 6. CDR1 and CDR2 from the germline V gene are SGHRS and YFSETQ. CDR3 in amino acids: CASKTRTSDQETQYF. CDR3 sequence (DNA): TGCGCCAGCAAGACTAGGACTAGCGACCAAGAGACCCAGTACTTC.

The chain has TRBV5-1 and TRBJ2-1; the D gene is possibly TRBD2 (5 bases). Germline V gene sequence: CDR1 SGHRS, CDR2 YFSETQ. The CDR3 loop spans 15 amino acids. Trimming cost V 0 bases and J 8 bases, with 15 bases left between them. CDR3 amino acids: CASSLASLPEDEQFF. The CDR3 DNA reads TGCGCCAGCAGCTTGGCCAGTCTGCCGGAGGATGAGCAGTTCTTC.

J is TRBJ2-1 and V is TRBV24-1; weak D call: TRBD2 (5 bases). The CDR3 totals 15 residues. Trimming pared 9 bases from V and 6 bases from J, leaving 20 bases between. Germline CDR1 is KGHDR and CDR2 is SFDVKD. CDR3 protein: CATQSSGGIFNEQFF. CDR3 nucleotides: TGTGCCACCCAATCGTCAGGAGGAATTTTCAATGAGCAGTTCTTC.

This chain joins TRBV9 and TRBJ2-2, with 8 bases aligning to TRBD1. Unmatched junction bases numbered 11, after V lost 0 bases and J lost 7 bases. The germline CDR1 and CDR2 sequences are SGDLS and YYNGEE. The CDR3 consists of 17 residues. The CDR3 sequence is CASSVVPGGAFNGELFF. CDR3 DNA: TGTGCCAGCAGCGTAGTCCCAGGGGGCGCCTTTAACGGGGAGCTGTTTTTT.

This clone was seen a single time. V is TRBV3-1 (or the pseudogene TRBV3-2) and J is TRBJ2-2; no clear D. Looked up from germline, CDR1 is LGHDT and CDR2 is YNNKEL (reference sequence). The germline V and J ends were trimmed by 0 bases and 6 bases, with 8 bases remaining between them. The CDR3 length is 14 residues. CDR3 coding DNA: TGTGCCAGCAGCCAAGATGGAGCGCCCGGGGAGCTGTTTTTT. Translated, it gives CASSQDGAPGELFF.

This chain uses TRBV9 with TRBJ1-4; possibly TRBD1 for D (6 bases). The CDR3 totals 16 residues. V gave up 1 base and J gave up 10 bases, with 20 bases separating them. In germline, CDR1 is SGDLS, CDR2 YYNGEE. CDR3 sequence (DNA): TGTGCCAGCAGCGTACCTGAGGGGAGGGGGACGGCAAAACTGTTTTTT. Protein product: CASSVPEGRGTAKLFF. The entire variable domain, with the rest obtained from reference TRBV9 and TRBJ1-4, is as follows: DSGVTQTPKHLITATGQRVTLRCSPRSGDLSVYWYQQSLDQGLQFLIQYYNGEERAKGNILERFSAQQFPDLHSELNLSSLELGDSALYFCASSVPEGRGTAKLFFGSGTQLSVL.

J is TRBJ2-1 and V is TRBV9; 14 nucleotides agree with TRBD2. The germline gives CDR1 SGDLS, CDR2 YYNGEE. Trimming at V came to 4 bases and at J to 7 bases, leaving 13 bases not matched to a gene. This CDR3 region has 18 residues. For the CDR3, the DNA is TGTGCCAGCAGCCCCTCGGGACTAGCGGGAGTTCAGTGGAATGAGCAGTTCTTC. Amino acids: CASSPSGLAGVQWNEQFF.

DNA of the CDR3: TGTGCCAGCAGCCGAGATGGGGGGGAGCAGTTCTTC. This sequence encodes CASSRDGGEQFF. The V gene is TRBV7-3, the J gene TRBJ2-1, with a weak D call TRBD2 (6 bases). Trimming pared 5 bases from V and 10 bases from J, leaving 12 bases between. This CDR3 comprises 12 residues. Germline V gene data show CDR1 as SGHTA and CDR2 as FQGTGA.

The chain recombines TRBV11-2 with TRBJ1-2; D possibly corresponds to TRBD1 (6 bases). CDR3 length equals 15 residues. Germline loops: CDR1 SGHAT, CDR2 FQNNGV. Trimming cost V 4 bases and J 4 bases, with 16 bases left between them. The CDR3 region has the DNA TGTGCCAGCAGCTCCCAGGGGAAAAGGGCCTATGGCTACACCTTC. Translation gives CASSSQGKRAYGYTF. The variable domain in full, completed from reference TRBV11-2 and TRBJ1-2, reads EAGVAQSPRYKIIEKRQSVAFWCNPISGHATLYWYQQILGQGPKLLIQFQNNGVVDDSQLPKDRFSAERLKGVDSTLKIQPAKLEDSAVYLCASSSQGKRAYGYTFGSGTRLTVV.

For the CDR3, the DNA is TGCGCCAGCAGCTTAGGGACTAGCGGGCTGGTCAAAAACATTCAGTACTTC. This translates into CASSLGTSGLVKNIQYF. The chain combines TRBV5-1 with TRBJ2-4, with TRBD2 matching over 12 bases. This CDR3 has 17 residues. The V segment lost 2 bases and the J segment 3 bases; nucleotides outside the gene matches: 6. Germline CDR1 and CDR2: SGHRS and YFSETQ. Full variable domain (missing parts from reference TRBV5-1 and TRBJ2-4): KAGVTQTPRYLIKTRGQQVTLSCSPISGHRSVSWYQQTPGQGLQFLFEYFSETQRNKGNFPGRFSGRQFSNSRSEMNVSTLELGDSALYLCASSLGTSGLVKNIQYFGAGTRLSVL.

CDR3 sequence (DNA): TGTGCCAGCAGTTACTGGGACAGCGCTAACTATGGCTACACCTTC. This codes for CASSYWDSANYGYTF. V usage is TRBV6-2 or TRBV6-3 and J usage is TRBJ1-2, with 7 bases matching TRBD1. This CDR3 spans 15 amino acids. From germline, CDR1 is MNHEY and CDR2 SVGEGT. The V and J ends lost 1 base and 0 bases, in that order; junction bases with no gene match: 2.

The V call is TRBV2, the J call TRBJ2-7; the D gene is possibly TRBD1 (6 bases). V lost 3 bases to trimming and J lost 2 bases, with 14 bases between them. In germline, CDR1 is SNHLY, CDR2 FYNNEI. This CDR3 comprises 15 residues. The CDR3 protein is CASSERSGAAYEQYF. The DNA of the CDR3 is TGTGCCAGCAGTGAGAGATCAGGGGCCGCCTACGAGCAGTACTTC. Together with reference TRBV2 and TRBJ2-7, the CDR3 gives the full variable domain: EPEVTQTPSHQVTQMGQEVILRCVPISNHLYFYWYRQILGQKVEFLVSFYNNEISEKSEIFDDQFSVERPDGSNFTLKIRSTKLEDSAMYFCASSERSGAAYEQYFGPGTRLTVT.

CDR3 in DNA: TGTGCCTGGAGTGTGGGGGGGGTTACTGAAGCTTTCTTT. Translated: CAWSVGGVTEAFF. The rearrangement links TRBV30 to TRBJ1-1; D may be TRBD1 (5 bases). The CDR3 spans 13 residues. CDR1 is GTSNPN, CDR2 SVGIG, per germline (reference sequence). V shed 0 bases and J shed 5 bases, with 10 bases lying between them.

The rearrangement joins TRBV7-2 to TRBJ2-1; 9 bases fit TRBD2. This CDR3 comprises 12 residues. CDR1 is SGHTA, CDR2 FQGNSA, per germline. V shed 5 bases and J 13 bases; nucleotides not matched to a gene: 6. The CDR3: CASSTREGVQFF. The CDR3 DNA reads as TGTGCCAGCAGCACGCGGGAGGGCGTCCAGTTCTTC. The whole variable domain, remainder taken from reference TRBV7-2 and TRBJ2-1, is GAGVSQSPSNKVTEKGKDVELRCDPISGHTALYWYRQSLGQGLEFLIYFQGNSAPDKSGLPSDRFSAERTGGSVSTLTIQRTQQEDSAVYLCASSTREGVQFFGPGTRLTVL.

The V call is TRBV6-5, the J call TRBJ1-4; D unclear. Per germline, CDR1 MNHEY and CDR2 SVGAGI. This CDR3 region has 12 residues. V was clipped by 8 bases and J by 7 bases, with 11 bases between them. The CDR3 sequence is CASASPGEKLFF. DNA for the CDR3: TGTGCCAGCGCCTCGCCAGGTGAAAAACTGTTTTTT.

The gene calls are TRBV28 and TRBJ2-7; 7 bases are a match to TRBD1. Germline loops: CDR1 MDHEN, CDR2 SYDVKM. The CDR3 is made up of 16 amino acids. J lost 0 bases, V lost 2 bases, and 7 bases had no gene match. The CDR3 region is CASSLASGQSSYEQYF. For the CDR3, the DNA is TGTGCCAGCAGTTTAGCCTCGGGACAGAGCTCCTACGAGCAGTACTTC.